One and the same sample provided the 31 T cell receptor beta chains below, sequenced in a study of OX40 agonist ivuxolimab in advanced cancers. Produced via immunoSEQ multiplex PCR; TCRdb's table is partial and in-frame only. The data contain 70,000 or so clones, approximately 78% of them singletons. The source material was CD4+ or CD8+ T cells sorted from blood, sampled in a trial of the OX40 agonist ivuxolimab. These receptors were taken from an adult with an advanced solid tumor such as melanoma, head and neck, liver or kidney cancer.

The chain recombines TRBV19 with TRBJ1-1; perhaps TRBD1 as D (6 bases). Per germline, CDR1 LNHDA and CDR2 SQIVND (reference sequence). There are 14 residues in the CDR3. Between the trimmed V and J ends, which lost 4 bases and 1 base, there was a span of 10 bases. CDR3 region: CASSRGTPNTEAFF. CDR3 nucleotide sequence: TGTGCCAGTAGTAGAGGGACACCGAACACTGAAGCTTTCTTT.

The chain couples TRBV6-1 to TRBJ1-3; no definite D call. Trimming cost V 2 bases and J 1 base, with 6 bases left between them. Germline V gene data show CDR1 as MNHNS and CDR2 as SASEGT. The CDR3 length is 14 residues. The CDR3 DNA is TGTGCCAGCAGTGAACCATTTTCTGGAAACACCATATATTTT. This encodes CASSEPFSGNTIYF.

The chain recombines TRBV11-2 with TRBJ2-3; TRBD2 matches 9 bases. V gave up 1 base and J gave up 2 bases; unmatched junction bases: 10. Germline lookup yields CDR1 SGHAT and CDR2 FQNNGV. CDR3 length: 18 residues. The CDR3: CASSLVLTAGGLTDTQYF. CDR3 in DNA: TGTGCCAGCAGCTTAGTTTTAACAGCGGGGGGTCTCACAGATACGCAGTATTTT.

The rearrangement links TRBV18 to TRBJ1-4; D gene ambiguous. Germline values: CDR1 KGHSH, CDR2 LQKENI. The V and J ends lost 3 bases and 0 bases respectively, with 11 bases between them. The CDR3 consists of 16 residues. The CDR3 DNA reads TGTGCCAGCTCACCTAACAGTCCTGCAACTAATGAAAAACTGTTTTTT. Its protein product is CASSPNSPATNEKLFF.

J is TRBJ2-5 and V is TRBV7-9; either TRBD1 or TRBD2 may supply D (5 bases each). Trimming pared 4 bases from V and 7 bases from J, leaving 19 bases between. Germline V gives CDR1 SEHNR, CDR2 FQNEAQ (reference sequence). The CDR3 spans 15 residues. The CDR3 DNA sequence: TGTGCCAGCAGCTCCCTGGGGGACCGGATATGGACCCAGTACTTC. Translated, it gives CASSSLGDRIWTQYF.

A single count supports this clone. The chain has TRBV4-2 and TRBJ1-3; D call uncertain. From germline, CDR1 is LGHNA and CDR2 YNFKEQ. V gave up 3 bases and J gave up 0 bases, with 9 bases separating them. This CDR3 is 15 amino acids long. CDR3 loop: CASSQEQSSGNTIYF. CDR3 DNA: TGTGCCAGCAGCCAGGAACAGAGCTCTGGAAACACCATATATTTT.

The V and J genes are TRBV9 and TRBJ2-5; 12 bases are shared with TRBD2. The CDR3 has 15 amino acids. The V segment lost 4 bases and the J segment 7 bases; nucleotides outside the gene matches: 8. Germline V gives CDR1 SGDLS, CDR2 YYNGEE. CDR3 protein: CASSPRLAGVVTQYF. CDR3 in DNA: TGTGCCAGCAGCCCCCGACTAGCGGGGGTGGTGACCCAGTACTTC.

The chain uses TRBV5-1 and TRBJ1-1; 7 nucleotides align to TRBD1. The CDR3 consists of 18 residues. Trimming removed 2 bases from V and 4 bases from J; junction bases left unmatched: 17. In germline, CDR1 is SGHRS, CDR2 YFSETQ. Here the CDR3 DNA reads TGCGCCAGCAGCTTTACCAGACAGGGTCCCCTCGGTGGCACTGAAGCTTTCTTT. Translation gives CASSFTRQGPLGGTEAFF.

This chain links TRBV6-1 with TRBJ2-7; tentative D call: TRBD1 (6 bases). The CDR3 consists of 17 residues. Germline V lookup: CDR1 MNHNS, CDR2 SASEGT. Trimming shortened V by 2 bases and J by 5 bases, and 22 bases separated the two germline ends. CDR3 sequence (DNA): TGTGCCAGCAGTGAATTCCCGCCAGGGGCCGTCGAGCACGAGCAGTACTTC. Protein sequence: CASSEFPPGAVEHEQYF.

The gene calls are TRBV18 and TRBJ1-6, with TRBD1 identical over 8 bases. The germline V gene encodes CDR1 KGHSH and CDR2 LQKENI. V lost 4 bases to trimming and J lost 7 bases; unmatched junction nucleotides: 3. The length of the CDR3 is 14 residues. The CDR3 region is CASSRDRTNSPLHF. Here the CDR3 DNA reads TGTGCCAGCTCACGGGACAGGACCAATTCACCCCTCCACTTT. Full variable domain (missing parts from reference TRBV18 and TRBJ1-6): NAGVMQNPRHLVRRRGQEARLRCSPMKGHSHVYWYRQLPEEGLKFMVYLQKENIIDESGMPKERFSAEFPKEGPSILRIQQVVRGDSAAYFCASSRDRTNSPLHFGNGTRLTVT.

The genes are TRBV2 and TRBJ1-4; a weak D match, TRBD1 (6 bases). The CDR3 totals 17 residues. The germline V and J ends were trimmed by 7 bases and 7 bases, with 25 bases remaining between them. Per the germline V gene, CDR1 is SNHLY and CDR2 is FYNNEI. In DNA form, the CDR3 reads TGTGCCAGCAACACAGTGGGGTTCGGGGGCCGAGTTGAAAAACTGTTTTTT. It translates to CASNTVGFGGRVEKLFF.

This chain connects TRBV6-6 to TRBJ2-7; 7 bases are a match to TRBD1. Germline-derived CDR1 and CDR2 are MNHNY and SVGAGI (reference sequence). Losses at the gene ends were 6 bases for V and 0 bases for J; bases not matched to a gene: 8. The CDR3 runs 15 residues. The CDR3 DNA reads as TGTGCCAGCAGGCCGGGACAGAGGAGCTCCTACGAGCAGTACTTC. Protein product: CASRPGQRSSYEQYF.

Only one count was recorded for this clone. The J gene is TRBJ1-6, the V gene TRBV5-1; tentative D call: TRBD1 (5 bases). The length of the CDR3 is 13 residues. Germline values: CDR1 SGHRS, CDR2 YFSETQ. V lost 0 bases, J lost 11 bases, and 9 bases lay in between. CDR3 nucleotides: TGCGCCAGCAGCTTGGGGGGGGACGCACCCCTCCACTTT. Amino acids: CASSLGGDAPLHF.

The V gene is TRBV18, the J gene TRBJ1-4; 9 bases fit TRBD1. The ends lost 4 bases at V and 8 bases at J; junction bases unmatched: 8. The CDR3 spans 15 residues. Germline CDR1 reads KGHSH; CDR2 reads LQKENI. This chain's CDR3 is CASSRLGQGEEKLFF. The CDR3 DNA is TGTGCCAGCTCACGATTGGGACAGGGCGAGGAAAAACTGTTTTTT.

The chain combines TRBV2 with TRBJ2-1; 9 bases align to TRBD2. The V gene end was trimmed by 8 bases and the J gene end by 8 bases; junction bases not matched to a gene: 7. There are 13 residues in the CDR3. The germline V gene encodes CDR1 SNHLY and CDR2 FYNNEI. The CDR3 DNA is TGTGCCAGCTGCGCGGGGGGGCCCGATGAGCAGTTCTTC. Translation: CASCAGGPDEQFF.

This CDR3 reads CASSENTGAATREPQHF. The CDR3 DNA reads as TGTGCCAGCAGTGAAAACACAGGGGCCGCCACGCGTGAGCCCCAGCATTTT. This sequence joins TRBV2 and TRBJ1-5, with 7 nucleotides matching TRBD1. Trimming took 2 bases from V and 8 from J; bases not matched to a gene: 15. The CDR3 totals 17 residues. CDR1 is SNHLY and CDR2 is FYNNEI in the germline V gene.

The chain carries TRBV6-6 and TRBJ1-1; 10 nucleotides align to TRBD1. The J segment lost 7 bases and the V segment lost 2 bases, leaving 7 bases of the junction unmatched. CDR1 and CDR2 from the germline V gene are MNHNY and SVGAGI (reference sequence). The CDR3 length is 15 residues. The CDR3 sequence: CASSYGDRGGGEAFF. The CDR3 DNA sequence: TGTGCCAGCAGTTACGGGGACAGGGGAGGTGGTGAAGCTTTCTTT.

The chain links TRBV5-6 to TRBJ1-2, with D possibly matching TRBD1 (5 bases). The CDR3 contains 16 residues. The germline V gene encodes CDR1 SGHDT and CDR2 YYEEEE. The V gene lost 4 bases and the J gene lost 6 bases, with 22 bases spanning the gap. The DNA of the CDR3 is TGTGCCAGCAGCATTAGCGGGACCTACGGGGGGGATGGCTACACCTTC. Its translation: CASSISGTYGGDGYTF.

The chain couples TRBV2 to TRBJ1-1, with D possibly TRBD1 on 5 matching bases. With 1 base removed from V and 7 bases from J, the gap between germline ends came to 13 bases. This CDR3 spans 14 amino acids. Looked up from germline, CDR1 is SNHLY and CDR2 is FYNNEI. DNA for the CDR3: TGTGCCAGCAGTGAAGACAGGAATTTTGGTGAAGCTTTCTTT. As protein: CASSEDRNFGEAFF. The full variable domain, completed using reference TRBV2 and TRBJ1-1, is EPEVTQTPSHQVTQMGQEVILRCVPISNHLYFYWYRQILGQKVEFLVSFYNNEISEKSEIFDDQFSVERPDGSNFTLKIRSTKLEDSAMYFCASSEDRNFGEAFFGQGTRLTVV.

The gene calls are TRBV27 and TRBJ1-1; D possibly corresponds to TRBD1 (6 bases). The CDR3 covers 15 residues. The V end was cut by 5 bases, the J end by 6 bases, with 19 bases between. The V gene's germline CDR1 is MNHEY and CDR2 SMNVEV (reference sequence). CDR3 loop: CASSKNPPGQAEAFF. As DNA, the CDR3 is TGTGCCAGCAGTAAAAACCCCCCGGGACAAGCTGAAGCTTTCTTT.

The V call is TRBV30, the J call TRBJ1-4; 8 bases are shared with TRBD1. Unmatched junction bases numbered 7, after V lost 3 bases and J lost 7 bases. Germline lookup yields CDR1 GTSNPN and CDR2 SVGIG (reference sequence). The CDR3 length is 14 residues. CDR3 sequence: CAWRTGERIEKLFF. The CDR3 DNA follows: TGTGCCTGGAGGACAGGGGAGAGGATTGAAAAACTGTTTTTT.

This chain connects TRBV7-2 to TRBJ1-5; unclear D gene. CDR1 and CDR2 from the germline V gene are SGHTA and FQGNSA. Trimming cost V 7 bases and J 6 bases, with 22 bases left between them. The CDR3 runs to 16 residues. CDR3 residues: CASTVSTGRLGQPQHF. For the CDR3, the DNA is TGTGCCAGCACCGTATCCACTGGGAGATTAGGTCAGCCCCAGCATTTT.

The CDR3 is CASSLDQSVRGHSPLHF. CDR3 in DNA: TGTGCCAGCAGCTTGGACCAATCTGTGAGGGGCCATTCACCCCTCCACTTT. J is TRBJ1-6 and V is TRBV5-4; the D gene is possibly TRBD1 (5 bases). Looked up from germline, CDR1 is SGHNT and CDR2 is YYREEE (reference sequence). V lost 0 bases and J lost 8, with 18 bases in between. This CDR3 comprises 17 residues.

This clone was counted once. J is TRBJ2-5 and V is TRBV9; D could derive from TRBD1 or TRBD2 (5 bases each). V shed 4 bases and J shed 9 bases, with 13 bases lying between them. This CDR3 is built from 12 residues. The germline CDR1 and CDR2 sequences are SGDLS and YYNGEE. The CDR3 protein is CASSPPRGAQYF. The CDR3 DNA reads TGTGCCAGCAGCCCCCCGAGGGGAGCCCAGTACTTC. Full variable domain (outside the CDR3, taken from reference TRBV9 and TRBJ2-5): DSGVTQTPKHLITATGQRVTLRCSPRSGDLSVYWYQQSLDQGLQFLIQYYNGEERAKGNILERFSAQQFPDLHSELNLSSLELGDSALYFCASSPPRGAQYFGPGTRLLVL.

V and J are TRBV7-2 and TRBJ2-3; maybe TRBD2 (6 bases). This CDR3 region has 16 residues. CDR1 and CDR2 from the germline V gene are SGHTA and FQGNSA. V lost 3 bases, J lost 3 bases, and 16 bases lay in between. The CDR3 spells CASSFGGTFGTDTQYF. Here the CDR3 DNA reads TGTGCCAGCAGCTTTGGGGGGACCTTCGGGACAGATACGCAGTATTTT.

The CDR3 spells CASARQGTYEQYF. Written as DNA, the CDR3 is TGTGCCAGCGCCAGACAGGGAACCTACGAGCAGTACTTC. This chain uses TRBV27 with TRBJ2-7; 7 nucleotides align to TRBD1. The ends lost 8 bases at V and 2 bases at J; junction bases unmatched: 6. Germline assignment: CDR1 MNHEY and CDR2 SMNVEV (reference sequence). This CDR3 is 13 amino acids long.

The rearrangement uses TRBV5-4 and TRBJ1-2; D might be TRBD1 (6 bases). CDR1 SGHNT and CDR2 YYREEE come from the germline V gene (reference sequence). This CDR3 contains 14 residues. Trimming stripped 0 bases from V and 9 bases from J, with 15 bases between. For the CDR3, the DNA is TGTGCCAGCAGCTTGGACAGGGAACCCTGGAGCTACACCTTC. Protein sequence: CASSLDREPWSYTF. The full variable domain, rest sourced from reference TRBV5-4 and TRBJ1-2, is ETGVTQSPTHLIKTRGQQVTLRCSSQSGHNTVSWYQQALGQGPQFIFQYYREEENGRGNFPPRFSGLQFPNYSSELNVNALELDDSALYLCASSLDREPWSYTFGSGTRLTVV.

This chain uses TRBV6-1 with TRBJ1-1; D is undetermined. The germline V and J ends were trimmed by 0 bases and 5 bases, with 13 bases remaining between them. CDR3 size: 15 residues. Germline assignment: CDR1 MNHNS and CDR2 SASEGT. CDR3 protein: CASSEAGGERTEAFF. Written as DNA, the CDR3 is TGTGCCAGCAGTGAAGCTGGCGGGGAGCGGACTGAAGCTTTCTTT.

The chain links TRBV11-2 to TRBJ2-1, with a weak D call TRBD2 (6 bases). The V gene lost 1 base and the J gene lost 7 bases, with 20 bases spanning the gap. The CDR3 is made up of 17 amino acids. Germline assignment: CDR1 SGHAT and CDR2 FQNNGV. The CDR3 bases are TGTGCCAGCAGCTTAGGAGGCGGGCGGGGCCTGGGAAATGAGCAGTTCTTC. Its protein is CASSLGGGRGLGNEQFF.

V is TRBV5-6 and J is TRBJ2-1; 8 bases align to TRBD1. The germline V gene has CDR1 SGHDT and CDR2 YYEEEE. The CDR3 spans 15 residues. V was clipped by 4 bases and J by 0 bases; unmatched bases: 3. As DNA, the CDR3 is TGTGCCAGCAGCCGGGACAGGAGCTCCTACAATGAGCAGTTCTTC. Translation: CASSRDRSSYNEQFF.

The chain employs TRBV11-2 and TRBJ1-1, with D perhaps TRBD1 (5 bases). Germline values: CDR1 SGHAT, CDR2 FQNNGV. There are 13 residues in the CDR3. V gave up 2 bases and J gave up 1 base, with 5 bases separating them. CDR3 sequence reads: CASSLQGNTEAFF. CDR3 bases: TGTGCCAGCAGCTTACAGGGGAACACTGAAGCTTTCTTT.